A selection of T cell receptor beta chains follows, all from one sample in a study of cytomegalovirus exposure and HLA in healthy donors. Method: immunoSEQ multiplex PCR; TCRdb's copy keeps in-frame clones and lacks some. The profile shows around 100,000 clones, roughly three fifths of them singletons. Sequencing input: PBMCs. These receptors originate from a man aged 25 to 40 in good health and CMV-seropositive. Each CDR3 is given with its conserved first and last residue. The order of the fields is V gene, J gene, clone size, D gene, CDR3 length, CDR3 protein, CDR3 DNA. A D gene is named only where the DNA matches it firmly. Clone size is given for some rows only: seen once, a few or many times, or a class if the clone is expanded.

>TRBV6-5|TRBJ2-7|once|TRBD2|15
CASSGGVQEGYEQYF
TGTGCCAGCAGTGGGGGGGTCCAGGAAGGTTACGAGCAGTACTTC
>TRBV12-5|TRBJ1-5|NA|TRBD1|15
CASGLGQGVWQPQHF
TGTGCTAGTGGTTTGGGCCAGGGGGTTTGGCAGCCCCAGCATTTT
>TRBV5-6|TRBJ1-2|NA|NA|16
CASSLGEPESIYGYTF
TGTGCCAGCAGCTTGGGAGAGCCCGAGTCAATCTATGGCTACACCTTC
>TRBV4-1|TRBJ2-2|NA|NA|16
CASSRWGGADTGELFF
TGCGCCAGCAGCCGGTGGGGGGGGGCCGACACCGGGGAGCTGTTTTTT
>TRBV5-1|TRBJ1-6|NA|NA|14
CASSLQQNNSPLHF
TGCGCCAGCAGCTTACAACAGAATAATTCACCCCTCCACTTT
>TRBV27|TRBJ2-4|NA|NA|16
CASSLSGGIAKNIQYF
TGTGCCAGCAGTTTATCGGGGGGTATTGCCAAAAACATTCAGTACTTC
>TRBV18|TRBJ1-5|NA|NA|15
CASSPGGYSNQPQHF
TGTGCCAGCTCACCAGGCGGGTATAGCAATCAGCCCCAGCATTTT
>TRBV7-6|TRBJ2-1|NA|NA|16
CASSSPYLGGNNEQFF
TGTGCCAGCAGCTCCCCTTATTTGGGGGGTAACAATGAGCAGTTCTTC
>TRBV7-9|TRBJ1-5|NA|TRBD1|17
CASLWTGPFYSNQPQHF
TGTGCCAGTCTCTGGACAGGGCCTTTCTATAGCAATCAGCCCCAGCATTTT
>TRBV4-2|TRBJ1-2|NA|NA|17
CASSQEKVRVSLHGYTF
TGTGCCAGCAGCCAAGAGAAAGTCAGGGTCTCGTTGCATGGCTACACCTTC
>TRBV5-4|TRBJ1-2|NA|TRBD1|14
CASSATGPYYGYTF
TGTGCCAGCAGCGCGACAGGGCCCTACTATGGCTACACCTTC
>TRBV29-1|TRBJ2-7|once|TRBD1|12
CSVKKTGYEQYF
TGCAGCGTTAAAAAGACAGGGTACGAGCAGTACTTC
>TRBV2|TRBJ2-5|NA|NA|12
CASIAEQETQYF
TGTGCCAGCATCGCGGAGCAAGAGACCCAGTACTTC
>TRBV6-6|TRBJ1-2|NA|NA|13
CASSYGWGSGYTF
TGTGCCAGCAGTTACGGCTGGGGCAGTGGCTACACCTTC
>TRBV23-1|TRBJ2-1|NA|TRBD1|14
CASISYRGRNEQFF
TGCGCCAGCATCTCTTACAGGGGGCGGAATGAGCAGTTCTTC
>TRBV18|TRBJ2-2|NA|NA|15
CASSPLQGNTGELFF
TGTGCCAGCTCACCGCTACAGGGAAACACCGGGGAGCTGTTTTTT
>TRBV2|TRBJ2-5|NA|TRBD2|13
CASTGTSRETQYF
TGTGCCAGCACAGGGACTAGCAGAGAGACCCAGTACTTC